This TCR beta chain was sequenced during a study of PD-1 blockade in classical Hodgkin lymphoma (dated by TCRdb to about 2020). About the investigation overall: Nivolumab dosing was 3 mg/kg intravenously every 2 weeks, continuing until either disease progression or unacceptable toxicity. To define a peripheral blood immune signature of response to PD-1 blockade in classical Hodgkin lymphoma, the study combined TCR beta sequencing with CyTOF.

Points the paper makes about the study in general: Trial patients with a complete response had baseline diversity similar to that of newly diagnosed patients, while partial responders and progressors had significantly lower diversity. The study covered only a single clinical trial cohort, and the causes of the repertoire differences, possibly disease activity or prior therapy, were still not defined. A significant rise by C4D1 was seen in CD4+ but not CD8+ TCR diversity (p=0.0027 vs p=0.16), with the rise being most apparent in complete responders (p=0.02). Patients starting nivolumab less than 1 year after ASCT had lower diversity and were excluded from later analyses to avoid confounding by immune reconstitution. Newly diagnosed patients were reported to have lower baseline TCR diversity than healthy donors, and relapsed/refractory patients were reported to have lower baseline TCR diversity still.

This sample's time point label indicates: cycle 2 day 1 (C2D1) of nivolumab. All trial patients had relapsed after autologous stem cell transplantation, with cohorts A, B and C differing in prior brentuximab vedotin exposure. The trial cohort comprised 60 or so patients with relapsed/refractory classical Hodgkin lymphoma whose best overall responses were complete response, partial response or progressive disease. In the multi-cohort phase II CheckMate 205 trial, trial patients received single-agent nivolumab. Best overall response was determined by an independent review committee according to the 2007 International Working Group response criteria. PBMCs from the trial were collected at three points: immediately before nivolumab initiation (C1D1), and during therapy at cycle 2 day 1 and cycle 4 day 1. After peripheral blood was drawn into 8 mL Vacutainer Cell Preparation Tubes, PBMCs were isolated by centrifugation and then cryopreserved.

Genomic DNA was extracted with the Qiagen DNeasy kit from unsorted PBMCs and from negatively selected CD4+ and CD8+ fractions. TCR beta CDR3 regions were amplified by immunoSEQ multiplex PCR using primers annealing to V and J segments. A synthetic immune receptor repertoire was used to minimize amplification bias, and any remaining bias was removed computationally after sequencing. Turning to the authors' computational methods: Repertoire diversity was quantified as the Shannon entropy index using custom Python scripts. Unsorted, CD4+ and CD8+ repertoires were examined separately, except in combined analyses, for which CD4+ and CD8+ sequences were merged in silico. Clonal expansion was defined as at least a 2-fold frequency increase after treatment relative to C1D1, with a pseudocount of 0.5 for undetected baseline clones. Clones with 0 or 1 copy at C1D1 were defined as singleton clones, while clones with 2 or more copies were defined as non-singleton clones. Clones expanded in unsorted samples were assigned a CD4+, CD8+ or unknown annotation through matching of protein sequences in sorted samples from the same patient. Diversity changes from C1D1 to C4D1 were tested in paired samples using Wilcoxon tests. TCRdb limited this immuneACCESS table to in-frame rearrangements with V and J called. A share of clones is missing; checked studies link under half to unresolved V genes, and the rest is unexplained. The D gene and trimming were derived from the DNA, and the V and J assignments and clone size from that table. In this sample the table shows more than 90,000 clones, around 81% of which occur a single time. About 15% of the sample is held by the ten biggest clonotypes.

V gives up 2 bases and J gives up 1 base, and the segment between their germline ends measures 14 bases. From cysteine to phenylalanine, the CDR3 is 16 amino acids long. Of the read, only the CDR3 DNA is kept; its 48 bases are in frame from base 1. CDR1 MNHEY and CDR2 SMNVEV were looked up in the germline V gene (reference sequence). By sample share, this clone is medium-sized (0.01 to 0.1%). The specificity of this receptor is unknown. No much larger clone is present one base from it, and per-base qualities are unavailable. Rearrangement joined TRBV27 to TRBJ1-2; the D region possibly corresponds to TRBD1 (6 bases align). This sample comprised peripheral blood mononuclear cells (PBMCs), obtained before the second cycle of nivolumab. This clonotype originated in a human donor with classical Hodgkin lymphoma. The CDR3 amino acid sequence is: CASSLVRGERNYGYTF. The sequenced DNA: TGTGCCAGCAGTTTAGTCAGGGGCGAGCGTAACTATGGCTACACCTTC.